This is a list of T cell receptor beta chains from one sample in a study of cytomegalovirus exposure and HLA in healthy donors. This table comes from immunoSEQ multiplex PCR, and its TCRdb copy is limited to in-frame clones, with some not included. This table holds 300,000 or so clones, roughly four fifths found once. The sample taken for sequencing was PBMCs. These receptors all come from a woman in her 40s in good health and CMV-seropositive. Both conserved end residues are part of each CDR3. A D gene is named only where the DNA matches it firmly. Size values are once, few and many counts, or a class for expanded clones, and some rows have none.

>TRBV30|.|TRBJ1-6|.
CAWSVSGGNSPLHF
TGTGCCTGGAGTGTGAGCGGGGGGAATTCACCCCTCCACTTT
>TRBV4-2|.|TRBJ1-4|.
CASTLYPGLFF
TGTGCCAGCACCTTATACCCGGGGCTGTTTTTT
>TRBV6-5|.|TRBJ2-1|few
CASSSRGSSYNEQFF
TGTGCCAGCAGTTCGCGGGGAAGCTCCTACAATGAGCAGTTCTTC
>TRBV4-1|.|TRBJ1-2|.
CASSQGPPRWGYTF
TGCGCCAGCAGCCAAGGGCCGCCCCGCTGGGGCTACACCTTC
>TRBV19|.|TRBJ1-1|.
CASSITLTGNTEAFF
TGTGCCAGTAGTATAACCCTAACAGGGAACACTGAAGCTTTCTTT
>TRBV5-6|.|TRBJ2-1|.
CASMRASSYNEQFF
TGTGCCAGCATGAGAGCTAGCTCCTACAATGAGCAGTTCTTC
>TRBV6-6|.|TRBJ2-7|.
CASRPDTHYEQYF
TGTGCCAGCCGACCGGACACCCACTACGAGCAGTACTTC
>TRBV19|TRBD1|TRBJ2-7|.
CASSTLDRDSNEQYF
TGTGCCAGTAGTACCTTGGACAGGGACAGCAACGAGCAGTACTTC
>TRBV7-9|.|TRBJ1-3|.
CASSPPVSGNTIYF
TGTGCCAGCAGCCCCCCAGTCTCTGGAAACACCATATATTTT
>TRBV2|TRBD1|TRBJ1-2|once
CASTPTRGRDGYTF
TGTGCCAGCACCCCGACTAGGGGGCGAGATGGCTACACCTTC
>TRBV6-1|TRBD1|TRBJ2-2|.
CASSGQGDTGELFF
TGTGCCAGCAGCGGACAGGGGGACACCGGGGAGCTGTTTTTT
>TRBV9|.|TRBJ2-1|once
CASSVGLSRTSSYNEQFF
TGTGCCAGCAGCGTAGGACTATCGAGAACGAGCTCCTACAATGAGCAGTTCTTC
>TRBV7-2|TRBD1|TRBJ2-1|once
CASSFLSGTGKIEQFF
TGTGCCAGCAGCTTTTTATCTGGGACAGGCAAGATTGAGCAGTTCTTC
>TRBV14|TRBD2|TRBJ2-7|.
CASSQASGSIEQYF
TGTGCCAGCAGCCAGGCTAGCGGGAGTATCGAGCAGTACTTC
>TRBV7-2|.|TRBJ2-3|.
CASRSGSTDTQYF
TGTGCCAGCAGGTCAGGAAGCACAGATACGCAGTATTTT
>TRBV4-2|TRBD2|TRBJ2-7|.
CASSQEASGSYEQYF
TGTGCCAGCAGCCAAGAGGCTAGCGGGAGTTACGAGCAGTACTTC
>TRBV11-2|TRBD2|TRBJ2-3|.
CASSLGTSVVDTQYF
TGTGCCAGCAGCTTAGGGACTAGCGTTGTAGATACGCAGTATTTT
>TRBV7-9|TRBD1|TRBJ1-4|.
CASSPDRDLTNEKLFF
TGTGCCAGCAGCCCTGACAGGGACCTCACTAATGAAAAACTGTTTTTT
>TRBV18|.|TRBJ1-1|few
CASSQGMNTEAFF
TGTGCCAGCTCGCAGGGGATGAACACTGAAGCTTTCTTT
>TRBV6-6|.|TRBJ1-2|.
CASSYRRERGYTF
TGTGCCAGCAGTTACCGACGGGAGAGGGGCTACACCTTC
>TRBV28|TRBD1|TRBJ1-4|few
CASSPTGVEEKLFF
TGTGCCAGCAGTCCGACAGGGGTGGAGGAAAAACTGTTTTTT
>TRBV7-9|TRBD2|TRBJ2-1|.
CASSQTSGDYNEQFF
TGTGCCAGCAGCCAGACTAGCGGAGACTACAATGAGCAGTTCTTC
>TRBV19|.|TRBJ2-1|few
CASQLSGGAYNEQFF
TGTGCCAGCCAACTCTCCGGCGGGGCCTACAATGAGCAGTTCTTC
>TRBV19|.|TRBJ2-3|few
CASSPYRVGTDTQYF
TGTGCCAGTAGCCCATACAGGGTGGGGACAGATACGCAGTATTTT
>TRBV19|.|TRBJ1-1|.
CASKTGTRGTMNTEAFF
TGTGCCAGTAAGACCGGGACAAGGGGAACCATGAACACTGAAGCTTTCTTT
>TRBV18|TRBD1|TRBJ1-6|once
CASSPLTGNNSPLHF
TGTGCCAGCTCACCCCTGACAGGGAATAATTCACCCCTCCACTTT
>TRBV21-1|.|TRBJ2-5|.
CASNPIPRQKRPQETQYF
TGTGCCAGCAATCCGATACCCCGACAGAAACGACCCCAAGAGACCCAGTACTTC
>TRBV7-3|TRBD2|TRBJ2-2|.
CASSLIAGSSGELFF
TGTGCCAGCAGCTTAATAGCGGGATCATCCGGGGAGCTGTTTTTT
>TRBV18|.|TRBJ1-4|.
CASSPITASIREKLFF
TGTGCCAGCTCACCAATAACAGCTTCAATTCGGGAAAAACTGTTTTTT
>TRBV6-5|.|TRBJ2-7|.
CASSHRVRESEQYF
TGTGCCAGCAGTCACCGGGTACGGGAGTCCGAGCAGTACTTC
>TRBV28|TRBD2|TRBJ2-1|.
CASSALWREVNHNEQFF
TGTGCCAGCAGCGCCCTTTGGCGGGAGGTAAACCACAATGAGCAGTTCTTC
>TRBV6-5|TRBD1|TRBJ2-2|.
CASSNRGRTTGELFF
TGTGCCAGCAGTAACAGGGGGCGGACCACCGGGGAGCTGTTTTTT
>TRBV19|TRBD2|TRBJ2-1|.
CASSIAGGPNNEQFF
TGTGCCAGTAGTATCGCGGGAGGGCCTAACAATGAGCAGTTCTTC
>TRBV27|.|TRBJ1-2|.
CASSLWPVTNYGYTF
TGTGCCAGCAGTTTATGGCCAGTTACTAACTATGGCTACACCTTC
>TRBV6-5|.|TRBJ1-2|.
CASSYSWRDNYGYTF
TGTGCCAGCAGTTACTCTTGGAGGGATAACTATGGCTACACCTTC
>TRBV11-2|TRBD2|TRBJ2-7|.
CASSLERLAGEQYF
TGTGCCAGCAGCTTAGAGCGACTAGCGGGGGAGCAGTACTTC
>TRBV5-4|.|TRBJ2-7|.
CASSLGGMMAGFEQYF
TGTGCCAGCAGCTTGGGCGGGATGATGGCGGGCTTCGAGCAGTACTTC
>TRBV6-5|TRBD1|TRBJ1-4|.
CASSYHRGRVEKLFF
TGTGCCAGCAGTTATCACAGGGGTAGGGTTGAAAAACTGTTTTTT
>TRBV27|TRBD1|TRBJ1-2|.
CASSLTQGVYGYTF
TGTGCCAGCAGTTTAACTCAGGGGGTCTATGGCTACACCTTC